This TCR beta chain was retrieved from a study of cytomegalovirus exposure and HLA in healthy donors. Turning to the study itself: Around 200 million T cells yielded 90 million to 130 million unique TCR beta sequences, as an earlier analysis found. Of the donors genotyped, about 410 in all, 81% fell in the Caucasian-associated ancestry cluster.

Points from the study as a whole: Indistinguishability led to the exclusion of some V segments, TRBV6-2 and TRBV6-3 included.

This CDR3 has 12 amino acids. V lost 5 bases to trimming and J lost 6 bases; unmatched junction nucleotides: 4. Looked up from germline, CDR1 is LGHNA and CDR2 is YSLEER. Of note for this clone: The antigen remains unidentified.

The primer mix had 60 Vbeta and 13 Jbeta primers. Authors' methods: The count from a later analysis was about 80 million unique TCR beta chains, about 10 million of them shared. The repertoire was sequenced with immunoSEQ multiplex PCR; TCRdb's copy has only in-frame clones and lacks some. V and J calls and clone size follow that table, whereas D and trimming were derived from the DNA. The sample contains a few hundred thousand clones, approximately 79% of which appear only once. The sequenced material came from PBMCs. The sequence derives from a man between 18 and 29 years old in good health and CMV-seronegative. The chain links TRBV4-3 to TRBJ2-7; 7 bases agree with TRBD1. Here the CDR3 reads CASSYRDSEQYF. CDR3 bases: TGCGCCAGCAGCTACCGGGACAGCGAGCAGTACTTC.